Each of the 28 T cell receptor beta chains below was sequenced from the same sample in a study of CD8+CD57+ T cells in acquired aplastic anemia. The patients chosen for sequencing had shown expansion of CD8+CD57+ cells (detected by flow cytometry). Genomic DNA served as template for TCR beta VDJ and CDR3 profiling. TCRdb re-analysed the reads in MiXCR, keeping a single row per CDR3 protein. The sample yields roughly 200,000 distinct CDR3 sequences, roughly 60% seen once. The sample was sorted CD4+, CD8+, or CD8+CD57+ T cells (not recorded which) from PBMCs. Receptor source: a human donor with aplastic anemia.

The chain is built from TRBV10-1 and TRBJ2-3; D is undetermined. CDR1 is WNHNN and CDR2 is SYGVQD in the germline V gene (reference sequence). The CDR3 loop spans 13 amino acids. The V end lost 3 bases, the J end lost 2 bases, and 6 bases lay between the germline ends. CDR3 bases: TGCGCCAGCAGTGACCCAGCCACAGATACGCAGTATTTT. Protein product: CASSDPATDTQYF.

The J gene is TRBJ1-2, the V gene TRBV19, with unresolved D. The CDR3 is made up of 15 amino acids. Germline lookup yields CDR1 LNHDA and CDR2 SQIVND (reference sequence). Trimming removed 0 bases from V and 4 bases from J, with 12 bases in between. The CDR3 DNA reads TGTGCCAGTAGTATAGATCTATACGCATCCTATGGCTACACCTTC. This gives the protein CASSIDLYASYGYTF. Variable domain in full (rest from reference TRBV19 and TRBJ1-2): DGGITQSPKYLFRKEGQNVTLSCEQNLNHDAMYWYRQDPGQGLRLIYYSQIVNDFQKGDIAEGYSVSREKKESFPLTVTSAQKNPTAFYLCASSIDLYASYGYTFGSGTRLTVV.

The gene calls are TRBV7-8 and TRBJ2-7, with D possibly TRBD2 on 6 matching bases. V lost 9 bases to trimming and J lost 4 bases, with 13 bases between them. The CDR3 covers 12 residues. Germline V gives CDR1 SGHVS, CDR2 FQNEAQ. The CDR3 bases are TGTGCCAGTACCTCCGGGGGATACGAGCAGTACTTC. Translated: CASTSGGYEQYF.

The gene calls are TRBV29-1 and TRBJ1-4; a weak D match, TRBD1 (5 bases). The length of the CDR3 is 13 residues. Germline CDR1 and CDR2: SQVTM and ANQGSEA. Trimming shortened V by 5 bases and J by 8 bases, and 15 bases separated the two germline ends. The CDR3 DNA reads TGCAGCGTTCGTATCCAGTGGGACGAAAAACTGTTTTTT. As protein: CSVRIQWDEKLFF.

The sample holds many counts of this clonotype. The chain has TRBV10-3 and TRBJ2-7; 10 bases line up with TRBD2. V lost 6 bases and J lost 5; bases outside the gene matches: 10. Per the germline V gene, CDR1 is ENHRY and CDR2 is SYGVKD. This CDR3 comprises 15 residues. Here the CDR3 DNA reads TGTGCCATCAGACCAACCGGGACTAGCGCCCACGAGCAGTACTTC. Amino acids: CAIRPTGTSAHEQYF.

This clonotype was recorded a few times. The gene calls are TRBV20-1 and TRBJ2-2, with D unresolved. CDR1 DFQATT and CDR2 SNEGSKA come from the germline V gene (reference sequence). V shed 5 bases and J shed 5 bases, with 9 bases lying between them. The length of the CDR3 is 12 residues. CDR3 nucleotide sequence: TGCAGTGCTGACCGGTTAACCGGGGAGCTGTTTTTT. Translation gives CSADRLTGELFF.

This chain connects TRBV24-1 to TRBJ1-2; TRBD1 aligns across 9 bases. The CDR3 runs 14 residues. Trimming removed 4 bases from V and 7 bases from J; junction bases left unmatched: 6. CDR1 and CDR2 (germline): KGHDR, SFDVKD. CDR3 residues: CATSDSGTGPGYTF. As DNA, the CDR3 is TGTGCCACCAGTGACTCGGGGACAGGGCCTGGCTACACCTTC.

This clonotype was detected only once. CDR3 sequence: CASSEAGSQNEQFF. The DNA for the CDR3 is TGTGCCAGCAGTGAAGCGGGCAGCCAAAATGAGCAGTTCTTC. The chain links TRBV2 to TRBJ2-1; D unclear. V dropped 0 bases and J dropped 7 bases, with 10 bases sitting between them. Looked up from germline, CDR1 is SNHLY and CDR2 is FYNNEI. CDR3 length: 14 residues.

The CDR3 nucleotides read TGTGCCAGTAGTGGGGGCCTAGCGGTTTTCTACGAGCAGTACTTC. It yields the protein CASSGGLAVFYEQYF. This chain links TRBV19 with TRBJ2-7, with a tentative D call TRBD2 (7 bases). CDR3 length: 15 residues. With 5 bases removed from V and 3 bases from J, the gap between germline ends came to 17 bases. Germline V gene sequence: CDR1 LNHDA, CDR2 SQIVND (reference sequence).

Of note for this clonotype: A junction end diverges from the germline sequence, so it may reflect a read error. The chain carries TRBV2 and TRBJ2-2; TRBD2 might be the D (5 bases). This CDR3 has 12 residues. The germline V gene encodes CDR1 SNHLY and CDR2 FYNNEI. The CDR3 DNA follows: TGTGCCAGCAGTGACTACAAGAGGGAGCTGTTTTTC. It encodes CASSDYKRELFF. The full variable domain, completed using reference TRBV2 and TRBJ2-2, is EPEVTQTPSHQVTQMGQEVILRCVPISNHLYFYWYRQILGQKVEFLVSFYNNEISEKSEIFDDQFSVERPDGSNFTLKIRSTKLEDSAMYFCASSDYKRELFFGEGSRLTVL.

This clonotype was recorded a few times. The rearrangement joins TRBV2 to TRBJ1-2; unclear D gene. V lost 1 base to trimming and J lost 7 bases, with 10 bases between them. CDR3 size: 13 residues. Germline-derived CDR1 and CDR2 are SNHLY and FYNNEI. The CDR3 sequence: CASSEGVRFGYTF. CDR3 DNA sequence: TGTGCCAGCAGTGAAGGGGTCCGGTTTGGCTACACCTTC.

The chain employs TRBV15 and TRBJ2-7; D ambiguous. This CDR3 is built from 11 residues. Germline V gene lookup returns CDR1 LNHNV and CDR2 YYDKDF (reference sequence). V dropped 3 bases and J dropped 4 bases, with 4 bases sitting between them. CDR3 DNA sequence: TGTGCCACCAGCAGGGGGTACGAGCAGTACTTC. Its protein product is CATSRGYEQYF.

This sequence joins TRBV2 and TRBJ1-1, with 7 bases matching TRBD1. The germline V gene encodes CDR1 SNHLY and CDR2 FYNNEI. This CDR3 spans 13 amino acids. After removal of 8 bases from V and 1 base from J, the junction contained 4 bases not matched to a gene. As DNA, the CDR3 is TGTGCCAGCGATCGACAGGGGAACACTGAAGCTTTCTTT. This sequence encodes CASDRQGNTEAFF.

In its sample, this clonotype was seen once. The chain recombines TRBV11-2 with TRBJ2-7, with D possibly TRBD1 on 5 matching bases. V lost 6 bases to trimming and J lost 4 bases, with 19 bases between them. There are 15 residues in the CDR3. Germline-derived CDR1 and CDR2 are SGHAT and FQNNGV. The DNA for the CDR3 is TGTGCCAGCAGTTACTCGGCAGGGTGGGCATACGAGCAGTACTTC. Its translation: CASSYSAGWAYEQYF.

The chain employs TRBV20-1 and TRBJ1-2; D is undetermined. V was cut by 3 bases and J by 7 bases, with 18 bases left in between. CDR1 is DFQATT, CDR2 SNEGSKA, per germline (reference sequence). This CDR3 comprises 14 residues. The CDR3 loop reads CSASREGLLGGYTF. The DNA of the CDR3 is TGCAGTGCTAGTCGGGAGGGATTGCTCGGTGGCTACACCTTC.

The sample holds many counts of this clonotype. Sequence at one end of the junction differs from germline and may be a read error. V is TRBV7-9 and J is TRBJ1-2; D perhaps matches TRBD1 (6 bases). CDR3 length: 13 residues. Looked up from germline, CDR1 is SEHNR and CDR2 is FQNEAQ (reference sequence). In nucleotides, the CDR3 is TGCGCCAGCAGCTTGGGAGGGGGCTATGGCTACACCTTC. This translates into CASSLGGGYGYTF.

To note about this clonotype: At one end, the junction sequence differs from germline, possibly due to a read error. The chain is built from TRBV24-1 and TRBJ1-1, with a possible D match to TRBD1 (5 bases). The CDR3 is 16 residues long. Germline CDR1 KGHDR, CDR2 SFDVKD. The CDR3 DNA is TGTGTCACCAGTGATCCCAACAGGCGGGGGAACACTGAAGCTTTCTTT. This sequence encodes CVTSDPNRRGNTEAFF.

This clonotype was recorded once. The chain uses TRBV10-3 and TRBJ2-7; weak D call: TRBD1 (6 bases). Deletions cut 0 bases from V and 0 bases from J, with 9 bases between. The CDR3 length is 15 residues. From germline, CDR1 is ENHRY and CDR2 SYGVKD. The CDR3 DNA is TGTGCCATCAGTGAGTCACAGGGACGCTCCTACGAGCAGTACTTC. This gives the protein CAISESQGRSYEQYF.

The CDR3 protein is CASSFGQLLLGTEAFF. CDR3 DNA: TGTGCCAGCAGCTTTGGACAGCTTCTATTGGGCACTGAAGCTTTCTTT. V gene TRBV7-9 combines with J gene TRBJ1-1; the D gene is possibly TRBD1 (6 bases). Between the trimmed V and J ends, which lost 3 bases and 4 bases, there was a span of 18 bases. This CDR3 region has 16 residues. Germline V CDR1 and CDR2: SEHNR, FQNEAQ (reference sequence). Drawing the rest from reference TRBV7-9 and TRBJ1-1, the complete variable domain is DTGVSQNPRHKITKRGQNVTFRCDPISEHNRLYWYRQTLGQGPEFLTYFQNEAQLEKSRLLSDRFSAERPKGSFSTLEIQRTEQGDSAMYLCASSFGQLLLGTEAFFGQGTRLTVV.

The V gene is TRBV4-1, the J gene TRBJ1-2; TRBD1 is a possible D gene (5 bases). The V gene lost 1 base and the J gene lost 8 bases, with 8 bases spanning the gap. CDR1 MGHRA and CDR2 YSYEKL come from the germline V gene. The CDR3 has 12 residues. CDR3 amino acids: CASSQGAGGYTF. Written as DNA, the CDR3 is TGCGCCAGCAGCCAAGGGGCAGGGGGCTACACCTTC.

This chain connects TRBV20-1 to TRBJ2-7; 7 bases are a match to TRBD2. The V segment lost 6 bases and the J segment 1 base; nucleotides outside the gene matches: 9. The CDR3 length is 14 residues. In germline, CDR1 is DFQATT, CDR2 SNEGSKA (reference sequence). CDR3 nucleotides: TGCAGTGCGAGAAGGCGGGAGCGGTCCTACGAGCAGTACTTC. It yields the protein CSARRRERSYEQYF.

The CDR3 DNA sequence: TGTGCCAGCAGCTTAACGACTAGCGGAGACCCCTACGAGCAGTACTTC. Translating it yields CASSLTTSGDPYEQYF. The V call is TRBV7-8, the J call TRBJ2-7; 9 nucleotides match TRBD2. Per the germline V gene, CDR1 is SGHVS and CDR2 is FQNEAQ. The CDR3 totals 16 residues. The V gene end was trimmed by 2 bases and the J gene end by 2 bases; junction bases not matched to a gene: 7. The full variable domain, in which reference TRBV7-8 and TRBJ2-7 provide the parts outside the CDR3, is GAGVSQSPRYKVAKRGQDVALRCDPISGHVSLFWYQQALGQGPEFLTYFQNEAQLDKSGLPSDRFFAERPEGSVSTLKIQRTQQEDSAVYLCASSLTTSGDPYEQYFGPGTRLTVT.

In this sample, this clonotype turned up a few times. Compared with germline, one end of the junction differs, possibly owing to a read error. The CDR3 bases are TGTGCTAGCAGCTTGAGCAGGAGCTCCTACGAGCAGTACTTC. It encodes CASSLSRSSYEQYF. The rearrangement uses TRBV7-7 and TRBJ2-7, with D unresolved. The germline CDR1 and CDR2 sequences are SSHAT and FNYEAQ (reference sequence). The CDR3 contains 14 residues.

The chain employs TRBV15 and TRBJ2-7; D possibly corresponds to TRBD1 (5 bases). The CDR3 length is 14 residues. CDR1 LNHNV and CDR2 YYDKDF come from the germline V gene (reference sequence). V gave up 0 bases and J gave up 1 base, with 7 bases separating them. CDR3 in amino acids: CATSRDQGSYEQYF. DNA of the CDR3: TGTGCCACCAGCAGAGATCAGGGATCCTACGAGCAGTACTTC.

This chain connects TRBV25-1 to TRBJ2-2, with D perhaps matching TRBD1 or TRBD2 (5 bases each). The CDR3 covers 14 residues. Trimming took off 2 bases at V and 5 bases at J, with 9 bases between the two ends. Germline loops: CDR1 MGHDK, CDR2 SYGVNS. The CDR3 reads CASSELGETGELFF. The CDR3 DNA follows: TGTGCCAGCAGTGAACTGGGGGAAACCGGGGAGCTGTTTTTT. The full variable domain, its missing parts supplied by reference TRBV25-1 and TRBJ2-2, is EADIYQTPRYLVIGTGKKITLECSQTMGHDKMYWYQQDPGMELHLIHYSYGVNSTEKGDLSSESTVSRIRTEHFPLTLESARPSHTSQYLCASSELGETGELFFGEGSRLTVL.

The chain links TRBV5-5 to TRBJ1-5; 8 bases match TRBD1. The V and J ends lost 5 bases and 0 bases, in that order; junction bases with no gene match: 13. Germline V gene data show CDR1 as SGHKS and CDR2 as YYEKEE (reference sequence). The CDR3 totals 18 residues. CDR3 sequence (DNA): TGTGCCAGCAGTGGTAGGACAGGGTCGGTGTATAGCAATCAGCCCCAGCATTTT. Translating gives CASSGRTGSVYSNQPQHF.

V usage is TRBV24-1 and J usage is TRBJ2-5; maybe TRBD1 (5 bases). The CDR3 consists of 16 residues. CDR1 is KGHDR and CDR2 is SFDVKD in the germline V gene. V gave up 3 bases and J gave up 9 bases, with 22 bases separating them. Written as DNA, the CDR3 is TGTGCCACCAGTGATAGGTTGTTAGGGGCCGCCGGGCCCCAGTACTTC. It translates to CATSDRLLGAAGPQYF.

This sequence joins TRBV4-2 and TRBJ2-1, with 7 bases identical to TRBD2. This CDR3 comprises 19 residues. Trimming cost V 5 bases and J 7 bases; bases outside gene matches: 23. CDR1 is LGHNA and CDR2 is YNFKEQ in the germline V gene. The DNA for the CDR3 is TGTGCCAGCAGCTTGAGACTAGCCTACGAGATGGTTTATAAAAATGAGCAGTTCTTC. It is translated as CASSLRLAYEMVYKNEQFF.